The entry below gives a single T cell receptor (beta chain) sequence along with its context. Its antigen is not known. One end of the junction varies from germline; a read error may be responsible. These data come from a study of T cell responses to AZD1222 COVID-19 vaccine. Study-level points and caveats: Repertoire sampling occurred only after the peak T cell response. Close to half of all spike-specific TCRs reportedly target regions of the variants that are unmutated.

Generated by immunoSEQ multiplex PCR, the TCRdb table keeps only in-frame clones and is missing some. The table includes some 120,000 clones, 70% to 90% detected once. The CDR3 is 16 residues long. Germline-derived CDR1 and CDR2 are MDHEN and SYDVKM. The sequencing used peripheral blood, collected on day 0 of AZD1222 vaccination. The clonotype originates from an adult in good health. The genes are TRBV28 and TRBJ2-1; D gene unclear. The CDR3 protein is CASSDPASGSSNEQFF. CDR3 coding DNA: TGTGCCAGCAGCGACCCGGCCAGTGGGTCCTCCAATGAGCAGTTCTTC. Full variable domain (outside the CDR3, taken from reference TRBV28 and TRBJ2-1): DVKVTQSSRYLVKRTGEKVFLECVQDMDHENMFWYRQDPGLGLRLIYFSYDVKMKEKGDIPEGYSVSREKKERFSLILESASTNQTSMYLCASSDPASGSSNEQFFGPGTRLTVL.